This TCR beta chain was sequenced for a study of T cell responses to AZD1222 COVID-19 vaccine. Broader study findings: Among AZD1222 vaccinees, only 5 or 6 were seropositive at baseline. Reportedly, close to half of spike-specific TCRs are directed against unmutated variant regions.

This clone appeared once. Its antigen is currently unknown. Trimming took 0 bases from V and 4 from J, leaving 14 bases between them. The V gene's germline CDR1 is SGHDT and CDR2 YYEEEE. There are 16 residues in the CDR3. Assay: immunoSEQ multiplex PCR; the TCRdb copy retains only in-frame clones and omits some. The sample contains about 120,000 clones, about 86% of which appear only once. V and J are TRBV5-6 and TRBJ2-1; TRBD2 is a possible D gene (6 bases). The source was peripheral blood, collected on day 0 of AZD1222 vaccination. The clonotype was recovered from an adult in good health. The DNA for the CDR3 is TGTGCCAGCAGCTTGGGGTACGGGAGCGCTTACAATGAGCAGTTCTTC. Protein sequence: CASSLGYGSAYNEQFF.